The clone carrying this T cell receptor (beta chain) showed up just once. Its matching antigen is unknown. 60 Vbeta and 13 Jbeta primers were used in PCR. Some clones are missing from TCRdb's copy, which holds only in-frame ones; the method was immunoSEQ multiplex PCR. The sample has approximately 150,000 clones, 77% seen once. These data are taken from a study of cytomegalovirus exposure and HLA in healthy donors. Notes on the study in general: A later analysis showed HLA-associated TCR beta chains outstripping equally common others in clonal expansion. Upon later analysis, TCR association rates were observed to vary by HLA locus, being highest for DRB1 and lowest for HLA-C. A likely sequencing artifact accounted for one observed cluster of highly shared sequence variants.

This clonotype originated in a woman in her 30s in good health and CMV-seronegative. Sequenced input: PBMCs.

The CDR3 DNA reads TGCGCCAGCAGCCCCGGGACAGGTAGTTATCAGCCCCAGCATTTT. Translating it yields CASSPGTGSYQPQHF. The chain employs TRBV5-1 and TRBJ1-5, with TRBD1 identical over 8 bases. The CDR3 is made up of 15 amino acids. Germline lookup yields CDR1 SGHRS and CDR2 YFSETQ. J gave up 5 bases and V 4 bases, and 8 bases lay outside the gene matches.